This T cell receptor (beta chain) originates from a study of blood T cell repertoires in COVID-19. In the study overall: The analysed material was cDNA or gDNA that came from T cells, B-cell-depleted T cells, or PBMCs.

Assay used: immunoSEQ multiplex PCR; TCRdb lists only in-frame clones, some missing. Counted here are around 270,000 clones, more than 85% occurring once; the ten biggest clones make up about 5%. V lost 1 base to trimming and J lost 3 bases, with 13 bases between them. This CDR3 comprises 15 residues. CDR1 and CDR2 (germline): MNHNS, SASEGT. V gene TRBV6-1 combines with J gene TRBJ2-7, with D perhaps TRBD2 (6 bases). The receptor's source is a man in his forties or fifties with acute or convalescent COVID-19. The sequenced material came from peripheral blood. CDR3 residues: CASSEEGGVNYEQYF. The CDR3 coding sequence is TGTGCCAGCAGTGAAGAGGGCGGGGTAAACTACGAGCAGTACTTC.